Listed here are 25 T cell receptor beta chains from one sample, sequenced in a study of long-term antiretroviral therapy in people with HIV. Investigators performed immunoSEQ version v3.0 at survey level. Assay: immunoSEQ multiplex PCR; the TCRdb copy retains only in-frame clones and omits some. The data hold about 20,000 clones, with approximately 83% observed a single time. The sample here was unsorted PBMCs, taken 0.5 years before starting antiretroviral therapy. The origin of the receptors is a man younger than 35 with HIV.

The CDR3 protein is CASSKVPGPNTGELFF. The CDR3 DNA reads as TGTGCCAGCAGCAAAGTCCCGGGGCCCAACACCGGGGAGCTGTTTTTT. This chain joins TRBV21-1 and TRBJ2-2. TRBV21-1 is annotated as a pseudogene. The CDR3 totals 16 residues.

This clone turned up a few times. The chain recombines TRBV27 with TRBJ1-1; 9 positions agree with TRBD1. Looked up from germline, CDR1 is MNHEY and CDR2 is SMNVEV (reference sequence). Trimming cost V 3 bases and J 3 bases; bases outside gene matches: 2. The CDR3 totals 14 residues. The CDR3 nucleotides read TGTGCCAGCAGTTTGACAGGGGGTTACACTGAAGCTTTCTTT. Translated: CASSLTGGYTEAFF.

This clone was seen more than once but under ten times. The rearrangement joins TRBV5-4 to TRBJ1-1, with D unresolved. CDR3 length: 11 residues. V lost 6 bases and J lost 4, with 7 bases in between. The V gene's germline CDR1 is SGHNT and CDR2 YYREEE (reference sequence). The CDR3 DNA reads as TGTGCCAGCATCTCGTCCACTGAAGCTTTCTTT. Its protein is CASISSTEAFF.

The chain carries TRBV20-1 and TRBJ1-2; no clear D. The germline gives CDR1 DFQATT, CDR2 SNEGSKA (reference sequence). The CDR3 has 11 residues. Trimming took 5 bases from V and 4 from J, leaving 8 bases between them. The CDR3 nucleotides read TGCAGTGCTGGAGGACCCTATGGCTACACCTTC. It is translated as CSAGGPYGYTF.

The J gene is TRBJ2-1, the V gene TRBV11-3; D is possibly TRBD2 (6 bases). The CDR3 extends over 13 amino acids. Germline lookup yields CDR1 SGHNT and CDR2 YENEEA. V was shortened by 3 bases and J by 5 bases, with 8 bases between the two germline ends. This chain's CDR3 is CASSFWRDNEQFF. In DNA, the CDR3 is TGTGCCAGCAGCTTCTGGAGGGACAATGAGCAGTTCTTC.

The rearrangement uses TRBV7-2 and TRBJ1-1; D gene uncertain. Germline values: CDR1 SGHTA, CDR2 FQGNSA. CDR3 length: 14 amino acids. The ends were cut back, 1 base at V and 4 bases at J, with 10 bases in the middle. The CDR3 region has the DNA TGTGCCAGCAGCTTAGGCCGGGCAGGCACTGAAGCTTTCTTT. Translating gives CASSLGRAGTEAFF.

This clone is medium-sized by share. The V call is TRBV28, the J call TRBJ1-1; a weak D match, TRBD1 (5 bases). CDR1 and CDR2 (germline): MDHEN, SYDVKM. The ends were cut back, 6 bases at V and 7 bases at J, with 15 bases in the middle. This CDR3 contains 13 residues. CDR3 in amino acids: CASRPVGDGEAFF. CDR3 coding DNA: TGTGCCAGCAGGCCAGTAGGGGATGGTGAAGCTTTCTTT.

This chain links TRBV11-3 with TRBJ1-1, with a possible D match to TRBD1 (5 bases). Trimming removed 8 bases at V and 6 bases at J, with 19 bases between. The germline V gene has CDR1 SGHNT and CDR2 YENEEA. This CDR3 is 14 amino acids long. The CDR3 protein is CASSLDGQVAEAFF. CDR3 coding DNA: TGTGCCAGCTCACTAGATGGACAAGTCGCTGAAGCTTTCTTT.

The rearrangement links TRBV28 to TRBJ2-7, with D maybe TRBD2 (6 bases). V dropped 5 bases and J dropped 2 bases, with 10 bases sitting between them. This CDR3 spans 13 amino acids. Germline loops: CDR1 MDHEN, CDR2 SYDVKM. CDR3 residues: CASSPLATYEQYF. CDR3 coding DNA: TGTGCCAGCAGTCCCCTAGCGACCTACGAGCAGTACTTC. The complete variable domain, with remaining parts taken from reference TRBV28 and TRBJ2-7, reads DVKVTQSSRYLVKRTGEKVFLECVQDMDHENMFWYRQDPGLGLRLIYFSYDVKMKEKGDIPEGYSVSREKKERFSLILESASTNQTSMYLCASSPLATYEQYFGPGTRLTVT.

The rearrangement links TRBV6-4 to TRBJ2-1; 9 nucleotides match TRBD2. Trimming at V came to 4 bases and at J to 5 bases, leaving 3 bases not matched to a gene. Germline lookup yields CDR1 MRHNA and CDR2 SNTAGT. CDR3 size: 14 residues. CDR3 sequence: CASSGTSEHNEQFF. The CDR3 DNA is TGTGCCAGCAGTGGGACTAGCGAACACAATGAGCAGTTCTTC.

This rearrangement joins TRBV5-6 to TRBJ1-2; no firm D call. The germline V gene has CDR1 SGHDT and CDR2 YYEEEE. The CDR3 sequence is 15 residues long. The V end was cut by 0 bases, the J end by 6 bases, with 15 bases between. DNA of the CDR3: TGTGCCAGCAGCTTGGGGAAGGGCGCGCGTCATGGCTACACCTTC. Translation: CASSLGKGARHGYTF.

The rearrangement joins TRBV27 to TRBJ2-1; 8 bases are shared with TRBD2. The germline CDR1 and CDR2 sequences are MNHEY and SMNVEV (reference sequence). The J segment lost 2 bases and the V segment lost 5 bases, leaving 5 bases of the junction unmatched. This CDR3 is built from 15 residues. CDR3 nucleotides: TGTGCCAGCAGTGAGCGGGAGTCCCCCTACAATGAGCAGTTCTTC. Its protein is CASSERESPYNEQFF.

This rearrangement joins TRBV27 to TRBJ2-3; 10 bases match TRBD2. V dropped 1 base and J dropped 6; count of bases not matched to a gene: 7. The CDR3 runs to 16 residues. The V gene's germline CDR1 is MNHEY and CDR2 SMNVEV (reference sequence). CDR3 bases: TGTGCCAGCAGTTTATACCCTAGCGGGAGCCCCGATACGCAGTATTTT. This codes for CASSLYPSGSPDTQYF.

The chain is built from TRBV7-9 and TRBJ1-2; 8 bases are a match to TRBD1. Germline values: CDR1 SEHNR, CDR2 FQNEAQ (reference sequence). Trimming at V came to 4 bases and at J to 13 bases, leaving 8 bases not matched to a gene. The CDR3 runs to 12 residues. Written as DNA, the CDR3 is TGTGCCAGCAGCTCGCGACAGGGGCCGCGCACCTTC. This encodes CASSSRQGPRTF.

This clone was seen a few times. This sequence joins TRBV6-5 and TRBJ2-1; 11 nucleotides line up with TRBD2. J was trimmed by 5 bases and V by 2 bases; bases with no gene match: 5. The CDR3 is 16 amino acids. Germline V CDR1 and CDR2: MNHEY, SVGAGI. In DNA, the CDR3 is TGTGCCAGCAGTTACGGGCCGGGACTAGCGGACAATGAGCAGTTCTTC. Encoded protein: CASSYGPGLADNEQFF.

The rearrangement joins TRBV19 to TRBJ1-1; 8 bases agree with TRBD1. Germline V gene lookup returns CDR1 LNHDA and CDR2 SQIVND (reference sequence). The ends lost 3 bases at V and 1 base at J; junction bases unmatched: 4. The CDR3 is made up of 15 amino acids. The CDR3 loop is CASSISGGANTEAFF. DNA for the CDR3: TGTGCCAGTAGTATCTCAGGGGGCGCGAACACTGAAGCTTTCTTT. The full variable domain, rest sourced from reference TRBV19 and TRBJ1-1, is DGGITQSPKYLFRKEGQNVTLSCEQNLNHDAMYWYRQDPGQGLRLIYYSQIVNDFQKGDIAEGYSVSREKKESFPLTVTSAQKNPTAFYLCASSISGGANTEAFFGQGTRLTVV.

The rearrangement uses TRBV6-1 and TRBJ2-5, with TRBD2 matching over 8 bases. The CDR3 is made up of 16 amino acids. In germline, CDR1 is MNHNS, CDR2 SASEGT. The V and J ends lost 1 base and 5 bases, in that order; junction bases with no gene match: 9. CDR3 region: CASSEDQRGPKETQYF. The DNA of the CDR3 is TGTGCCAGCAGTGAAGACCAGCGGGGGCCGAAGGAGACCCAGTACTTC.

The V and J genes are TRBV9 and TRBJ2-1, with D perhaps TRBD1 (6 bases). This CDR3 comprises 15 residues. V was shortened by 4 bases and J by 5 bases, with 16 bases between the two germline ends. Germline CDR1 SGDLS, CDR2 YYNGEE. The CDR3 protein is CASSPPSGTNNEQFF. CDR3 in DNA: TGTGCCAGCAGCCCCCCCTCCGGGACAAACAATGAGCAGTTCTTC.

The chain carries TRBV19 and TRBJ1-1; 8 bases are shared with TRBD1. After removal of 3 bases from V and 7 bases from J, the junction contained 7 bases not matched to a gene. This CDR3 comprises 14 residues. Germline loops: CDR1 LNHDA, CDR2 SQIVND (reference sequence). DNA of the CDR3: TGTGCCAGTAGTATGGACAGGGAATTAGTTGAAGCTTTCTTT. It specifies CASSMDRELVEAFF.

This sequence joins TRBV7-6 and TRBJ1-4, with TRBD1 matching over 8 bases. Germline trimming cut 1 base from V and 8 bases from J; bases unmatched to any gene: 12. The CDR3 runs to 17 residues. Germline CDR1 and CDR2: SGHVS and FNYEAQ. The CDR3 protein is CASSLELQGALGEKLFF. Here the CDR3 DNA reads TGTGCCAGCAGCTTAGAACTTCAGGGGGCTCTCGGGGAAAAACTGTTTTTT.

This chain uses TRBV7-2 with TRBJ2-7; D is undetermined. The CDR3 runs 12 residues. Germline V CDR1 and CDR2: SGHTA, FQGNSA. V lost 1 base and J 4 bases, leaving 5 bases between the germline ends. CDR3 in DNA: TGTGCCAGCAGCTTAGGAGCGTACGAGCAGTACTTC. This encodes CASSLGAYEQYF. The full variable domain, with the rest looked up from reference TRBV7-2 and TRBJ2-7, is GAGVSQSPSNKVTEKGKDVELRCDPISGHTALYWYRQSLGQGLEFLIYFQGNSAPDKSGLPSDRFSAERTGGSVSTLTIQRTQQEDSAVYLCASSLGAYEQYFGPGTRLTVT.

This clone was seen a handful of times. The CDR3 DNA reads as TGTGCCAGCAGCTCAGCAGGGGGTAACACTGAAGCTTTCTTT. Encoded protein: CASSSAGGNTEAFF. This chain connects TRBV7-9 to TRBJ1-1, with 7 bases aligning to TRBD1. Germline loops: CDR1 SEHNR, CDR2 FQNEAQ (reference sequence). The CDR3 loop spans 14 amino acids. V was clipped by 4 bases and J by 2 bases; unmatched bases: 4. The variable domain in full, completed from reference TRBV7-9 and TRBJ1-1, reads DTGVSQNPRHKITKRGQNVTFRCDPISEHNRLYWYRQTLGQGPEFLTYFQNEAQLEKSRLLSDRFSAERPKGSFSTLEIQRTEQGDSAMYLCASSSAGGNTEAFFGQGTRLTVV.

The chain employs TRBV6-5 and TRBJ2-2; D remains ambiguous. The germline V gene has CDR1 MNHEY and CDR2 SVGAGI. The CDR3 covers 14 residues. The V and J ends lost 0 bases and 6 bases respectively, with 8 bases between them. The CDR3 sequence is CASSYSPGPGELFF. In DNA form, the CDR3 reads TGTGCCAGCAGTTACTCTCCCGGACCCGGGGAGCTGTTTTTT.

This clone is a singleton in its sample. V is TRBV4-3 and J is TRBJ2-1, with a weak D call TRBD2 (5 bases). V was shortened by 1 base and J by 8 bases, with 12 bases between the two germline ends. Germline loops: CDR1 LGHNA, CDR2 YSLEER. The CDR3 covers 14 residues. The CDR3 loop reads CASSQGPARDEQFF. The CDR3 DNA sequence: TGCGCCAGCAGCCAAGGTCCCGCGAGGGATGAGCAGTTCTTC.

This clone was seen only a few times. The V and J genes are TRBV4-1 and TRBJ1-1, with TRBD1 matching 7 bases. The V gene end was trimmed by 1 base and the J gene end by 8 bases; junction bases not matched to a gene: 1. The length of the CDR3 is 12 residues. Germline values: CDR1 MGHRA, CDR2 YSYEKL. CDR3 in amino acids: CASSQVRGEAFF. The CDR3 DNA is TGCGCCAGCAGCCAAGTCAGGGGGGAAGCTTTCTTT.